This entry features one TCR beta chain sequence. What it binds is not known. The data are from a study of cytomegalovirus exposure and HLA in healthy donors. The primer mix had 60 Vbeta and 13 Jbeta primers. The table came from immunoSEQ multiplex PCR; TCRdb's copy has only in-frame clones and leaves some out. The sample holds approximately 150,000 clones; about two thirds are singletons and the top ten take almost 4.5%. Study findings and constraints: A later analysis linked a missense DCLRE1C variant to TCR beta V- and J-gene trimming.

Germline V lookup: CDR1 SGHTA, CDR2 FQGTGA. The CDR3 sequence is 15 residues long. Trimming at V came to 5 bases and at J to 7 bases, leaving 7 bases not matched to a gene. The chain recombines TRBV7-3 with TRBJ1-6, with 8 nucleotides matching TRBD1. Specimen: PBMCs. This TCR came from a man aged 60-69 years in good health and CMV-seronegative. In DNA form, the CDR3 reads TGTGCCAGCAGCCAGACGGGACAGGCGAATTCACCCCTCCACTTT. Protein sequence: CASSQTGQANSPLHF.